This TCR beta chain was sequenced in a study of regulatory T cells in long-lasting Graves disease. Building the TCR beta libraries relied on iRepertoire HTBI primers, and CDR3 regions underwent Arm-PCR. TCRdb ran MiXCR on the multiplex PCR reads and lists one entry per CDR3 protein. The sample records 350,000 to 550,000 distinct CDR3 sequences, less than 20% being singletons. Time point noted: newly diagnosed GD, antithyroid drugs for less than 3 months. Extracted PBMC RNA gave rise to the TCR library. This same sample was also taken into another study, of T cells in Graves' hyperthyroidism and ophthalmopathy.

The sample consisted of peripheral blood mononuclear cells (PBMCs), taken at new diagnosis, from a patient treated with antithyroid drugs. This clonotype originated in a woman aged 18-30 years with Graves disease.

Here the CDR3 DNA reads TGTGCCAGCAGTTCCTCCAAGACAGCGATACGGGAGACCCAGTACTTC. It is translated as CASSSSKTAIRETQYF. V usage is TRBV27 and J usage is TRBJ2-5; D may be TRBD1 (5 bases). The V end was cut by 4 bases, the J end by 5 bases, with 20 bases between. CDR1 is MNHEY, CDR2 SMNVEV, per germline (reference sequence). CDR3 length: 16 amino acids.